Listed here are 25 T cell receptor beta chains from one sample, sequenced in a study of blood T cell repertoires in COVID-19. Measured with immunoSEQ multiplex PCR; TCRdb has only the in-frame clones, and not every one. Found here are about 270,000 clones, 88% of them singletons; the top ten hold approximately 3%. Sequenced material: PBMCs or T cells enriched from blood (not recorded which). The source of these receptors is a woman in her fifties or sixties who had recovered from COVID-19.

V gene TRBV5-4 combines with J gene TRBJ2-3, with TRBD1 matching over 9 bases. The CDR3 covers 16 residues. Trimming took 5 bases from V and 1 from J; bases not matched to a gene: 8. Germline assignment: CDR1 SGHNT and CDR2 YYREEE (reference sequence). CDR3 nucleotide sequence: TGTGCCAGCAGAGCCGGACAGGGGATGGGCACAGATACGCAGTATTTT. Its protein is CASRAGQGMGTDTQYF. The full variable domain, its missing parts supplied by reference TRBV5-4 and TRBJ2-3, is ETGVTQSPTHLIKTRGQQVTLRCSSQSGHNTVSWYQQALGQGPQFIFQYYREEENGRGNFPPRFSGLQFPNYSSELNVNALELDDSALYLCASRAGQGMGTDTQYFGPGTRLTVL.

CDR3 in DNA: TGTGCCAGCAGTTGGGACTTCCGCTACACCTTC. As protein: CASSWDFRYTF. The chain links TRBV28 to TRBJ1-2; D might be TRBD1 (5 bases). V lost 4 bases to trimming and J lost 9 bases, with 9 bases between them. This CDR3 spans 11 amino acids. Germline V CDR1 and CDR2: MDHEN, SYDVKM.

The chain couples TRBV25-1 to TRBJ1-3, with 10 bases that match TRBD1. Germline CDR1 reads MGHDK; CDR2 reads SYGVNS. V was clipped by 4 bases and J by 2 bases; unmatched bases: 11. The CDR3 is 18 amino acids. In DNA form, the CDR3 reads TGTGCCAGCAGTGCCCCCAACCGGGACAGGGGCGCTGGAAACACCATATATTTT. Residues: CASSAPNRDRGAGNTIYF.

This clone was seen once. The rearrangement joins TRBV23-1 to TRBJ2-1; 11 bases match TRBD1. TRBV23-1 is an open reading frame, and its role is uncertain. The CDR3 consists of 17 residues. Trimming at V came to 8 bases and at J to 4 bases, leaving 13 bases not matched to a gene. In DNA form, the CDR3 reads TGCGCCAGCTGCGGACAGGGGGCCCACCGCTATTACAATGAGCAGTTCTTC. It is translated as CASCGQGAHRYYNEQFF.

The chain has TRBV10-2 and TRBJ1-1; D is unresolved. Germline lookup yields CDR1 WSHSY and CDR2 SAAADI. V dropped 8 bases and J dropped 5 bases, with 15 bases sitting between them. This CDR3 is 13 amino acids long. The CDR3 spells CASGLGAETEAFF. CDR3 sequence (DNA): TGCGCCAGCGGGTTGGGCGCAGAGACTGAAGCTTTCTTT.

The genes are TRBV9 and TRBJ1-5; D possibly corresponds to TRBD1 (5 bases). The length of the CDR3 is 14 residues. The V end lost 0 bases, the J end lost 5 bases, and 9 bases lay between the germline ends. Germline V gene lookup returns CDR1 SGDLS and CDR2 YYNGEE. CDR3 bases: TGTGCCAGCAGCGTAGAGCAGGGCTATCAGCCCCAGCATTTT. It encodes CASSVEQGYQPQHF.

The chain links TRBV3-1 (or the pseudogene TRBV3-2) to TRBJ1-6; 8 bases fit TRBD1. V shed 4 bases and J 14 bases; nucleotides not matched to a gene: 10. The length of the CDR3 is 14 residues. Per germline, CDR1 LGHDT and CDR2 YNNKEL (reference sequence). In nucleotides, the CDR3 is TGTGCCAGCAGCCGAGACGACAGGGGTCAGTCCCTCCACTTT. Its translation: CASSRDDRGQSLHF.

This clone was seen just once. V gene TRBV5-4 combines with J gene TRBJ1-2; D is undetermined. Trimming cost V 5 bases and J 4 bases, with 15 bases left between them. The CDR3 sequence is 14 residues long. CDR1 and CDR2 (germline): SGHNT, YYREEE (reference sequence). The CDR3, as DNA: TGTGCCAGCAGTTCCTTCGGGTTTCGCTATGGCTACACCTTC. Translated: CASSSFGFRYGYTF.

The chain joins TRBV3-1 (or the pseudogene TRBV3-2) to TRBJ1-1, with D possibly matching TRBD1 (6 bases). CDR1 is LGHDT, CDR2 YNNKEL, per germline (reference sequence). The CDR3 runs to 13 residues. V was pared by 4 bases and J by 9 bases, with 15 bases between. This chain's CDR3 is CASSPNRRGKAFF. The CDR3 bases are TGTGCCAGCAGCCCAAACCGCAGGGGAAAAGCTTTCTTT.

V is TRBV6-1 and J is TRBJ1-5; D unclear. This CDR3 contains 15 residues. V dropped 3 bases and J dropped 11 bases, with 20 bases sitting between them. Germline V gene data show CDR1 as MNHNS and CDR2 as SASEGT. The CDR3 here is CASSDISGPGKAQHF. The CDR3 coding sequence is TGTGCCAGCAGTGATATTTCGGGTCCGGGTAAGGCCCAGCATTTT.

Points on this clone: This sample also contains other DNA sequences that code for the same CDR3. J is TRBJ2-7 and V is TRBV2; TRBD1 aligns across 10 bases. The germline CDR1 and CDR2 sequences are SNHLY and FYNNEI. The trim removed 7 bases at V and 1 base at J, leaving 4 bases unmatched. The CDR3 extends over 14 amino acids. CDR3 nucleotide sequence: TGTGCCAGCACAGACAGGGGGCAATCCTACGAGCAGTACTTC. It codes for CASTDRGQSYEQYF.

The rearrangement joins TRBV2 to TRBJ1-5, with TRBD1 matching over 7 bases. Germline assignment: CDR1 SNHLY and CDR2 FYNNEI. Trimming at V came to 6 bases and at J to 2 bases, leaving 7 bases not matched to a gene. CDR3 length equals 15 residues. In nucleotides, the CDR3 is TGTGCCAGCAGAACGGACGACAGGGGCAATCAGCCCCAGCATTTT. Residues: CASRTDDRGNQPQHF.

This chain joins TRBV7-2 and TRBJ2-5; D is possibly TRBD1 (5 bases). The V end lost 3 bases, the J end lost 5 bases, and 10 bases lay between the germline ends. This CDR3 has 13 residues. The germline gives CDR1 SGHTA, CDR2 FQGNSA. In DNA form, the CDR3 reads TGTGCCAGCAGCTTGGCAGGGTACGAGACCCAGTACTTC. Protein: CASSLAGYETQYF. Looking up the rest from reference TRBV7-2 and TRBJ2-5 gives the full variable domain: GAGVSQSPSNKVTEKGKDVELRCDPISGHTALYWYRQSLGQGLEFLIYFQGNSAPDKSGLPSDRFSAERTGGSVSTLTIQRTQQEDSAVYLCASSLAGYETQYFGPGTRLLVL.

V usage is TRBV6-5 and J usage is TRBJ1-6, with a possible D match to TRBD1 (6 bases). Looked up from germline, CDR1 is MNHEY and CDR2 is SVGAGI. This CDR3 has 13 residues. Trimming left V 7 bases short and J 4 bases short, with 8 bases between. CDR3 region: CASNGQYNSPLHF. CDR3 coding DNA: TGTGCCAGCAATGGACAGTATAATTCACCCCTCCACTTT.

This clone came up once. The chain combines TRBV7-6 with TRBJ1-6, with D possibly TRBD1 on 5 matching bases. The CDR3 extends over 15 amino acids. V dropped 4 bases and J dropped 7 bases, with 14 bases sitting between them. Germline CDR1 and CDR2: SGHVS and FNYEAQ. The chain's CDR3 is CASSSDGGINSPLHF. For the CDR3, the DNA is TGTGCCAGCAGCTCGGACGGGGGGATAAATTCACCCCTCCACTTT.

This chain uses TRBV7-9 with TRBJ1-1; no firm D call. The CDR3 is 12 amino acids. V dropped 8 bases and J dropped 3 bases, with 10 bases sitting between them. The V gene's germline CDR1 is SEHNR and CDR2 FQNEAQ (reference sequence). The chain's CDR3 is CASSISDTEAFF. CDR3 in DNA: TGTGCCAGCTCTATCAGCGACACTGAAGCTTTCTTT. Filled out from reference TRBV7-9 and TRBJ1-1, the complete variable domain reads DTGVSQNPRHKITKRGQNVTFRCDPISEHNRLYWYRQTLGQGPEFLTYFQNEAQLEKSRLLSDRFSAERPKGSFSTLEIQRTEQGDSAMYLCASSISDTEAFFGQGTRLTVV.

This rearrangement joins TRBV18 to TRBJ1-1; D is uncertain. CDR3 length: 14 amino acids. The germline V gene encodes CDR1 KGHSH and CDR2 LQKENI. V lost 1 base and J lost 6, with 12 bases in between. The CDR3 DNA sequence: TGTGCCAGCTCACCACAGTATTCAGAGGCTGAAGCTTTCTTT. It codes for CASSPQYSEAEAFF.

CDR3 protein: CASSLDRDYEQYF. CDR3 sequence (DNA): TGTGCCAGCAGCTTGGACAGAGACTACGAGCAGTACTTC. The chain recombines TRBV5-8 with TRBJ2-7; no clear D gene. The CDR3 spans 13 residues. From germline, CDR1 is SGHTS and CDR2 YDEGEE. Trimming pared 0 bases from V and 3 bases from J, leaving 7 bases between.

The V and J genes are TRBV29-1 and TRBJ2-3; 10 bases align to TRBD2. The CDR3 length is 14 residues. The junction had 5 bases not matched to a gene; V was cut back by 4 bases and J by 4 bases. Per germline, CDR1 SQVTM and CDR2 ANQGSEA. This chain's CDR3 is CSVGKAGGPDTQYF. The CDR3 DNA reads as TGCAGCGTTGGGAAAGCGGGAGGGCCAGATACGCAGTATTTT.

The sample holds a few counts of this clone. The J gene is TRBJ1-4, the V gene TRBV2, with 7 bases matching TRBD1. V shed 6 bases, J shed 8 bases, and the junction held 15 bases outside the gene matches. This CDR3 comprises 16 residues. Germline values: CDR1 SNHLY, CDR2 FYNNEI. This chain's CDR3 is CASRASRGRVEEKLFF. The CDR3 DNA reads TGTGCCAGCAGAGCGAGCAGGGGGAGAGTTGAGGAAAAACTGTTTTTT.

The CDR3 DNA is TGTGCCAGCTCACCACCCAACCGGGATACGCAGTATTTT. It specifies CASSPPNRDTQYF. This chain links TRBV18 with TRBJ2-3; D not certain. V lost 0 bases to trimming and J lost 6 bases, with 7 bases between them. Germline loops: CDR1 KGHSH, CDR2 LQKENI. CDR3 length equals 13 residues.

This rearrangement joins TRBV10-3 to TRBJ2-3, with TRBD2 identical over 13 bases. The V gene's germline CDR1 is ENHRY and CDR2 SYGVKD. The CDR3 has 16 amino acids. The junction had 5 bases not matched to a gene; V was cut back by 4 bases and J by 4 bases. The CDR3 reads CAISAGLAGPPDTQYF. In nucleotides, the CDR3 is TGTGCCATCAGTGCGGGACTAGCGGGACCCCCAGATACGCAGTATTTT.

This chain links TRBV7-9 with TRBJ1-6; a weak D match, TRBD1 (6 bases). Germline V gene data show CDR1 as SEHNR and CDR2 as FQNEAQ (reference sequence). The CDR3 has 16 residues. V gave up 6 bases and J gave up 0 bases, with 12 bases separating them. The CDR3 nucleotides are TGTGCCAGCAGTCGACAGGTTTCCTCCTATAATTCACCCCTCCACTTT. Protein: CASSRQVSSYNSPLHF.

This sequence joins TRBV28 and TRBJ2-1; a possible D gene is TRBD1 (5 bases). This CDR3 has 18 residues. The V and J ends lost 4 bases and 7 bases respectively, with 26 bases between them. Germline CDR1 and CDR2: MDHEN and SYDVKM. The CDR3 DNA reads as TGTGCCAGCAGTTCTATAAGCCCCCAGGGTAAAGTTAGGAATGAGCAGTTCTTC. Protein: CASSSISPQGKVRNEQFF.

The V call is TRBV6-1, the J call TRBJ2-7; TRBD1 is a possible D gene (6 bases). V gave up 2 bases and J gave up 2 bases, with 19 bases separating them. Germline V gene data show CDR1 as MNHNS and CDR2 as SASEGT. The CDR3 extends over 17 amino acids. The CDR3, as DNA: TGTGCCAGCAGTGAATTCATGTGGGGGACAACTCCCTACGAGCAGTACTTC. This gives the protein CASSEFMWGTTPYEQYF.